This T cell receptor beta chain was sequenced in a study of identical twins. Template switching introduced a universal primer site, and the cDNA bore unique molecular identifiers. A single record per CDR3 protein comes from TCRdb applying MiXCR to the 5' RACE reads. This sample carries about 550,000 distinct CDR3 sequences, 20% to 25% of them seen once, and the ten largest clones take around 0.48%. The CDR3 length is 14 residues. Germline values: CDR1 MDHEN, CDR2 SYDVKM. With 2 bases removed from V and 2 bases from J, the gap between germline ends came to 7 bases. The same specimen was also included in a second study, on yellow fever vaccine responses in identical twins.

This sequence originates from a woman between 18 and 29 years old in good health. The material sequenced was CD4+ T cells sorted from blood. The chain employs TRBV28 and TRBJ2-1; D ambiguous. The CDR3 bases are TGTGCCAGCAGTTTACTATGGACCTACAATGAGCAGTTCTTC. Translating it yields CASSLLWTYNEQFF.